The TCR beta chain described here comes from a study of shared clonotypes between healthy human individuals. About the research overall: For every donor, three CD4 naive, three CD4 memory, two CD8 naive and one CD8 memory plates were used.

Positive CCR7 selection of CD45RO-negative cells yielded the naive CD8 cells, and terminally differentiated effector memory CD45RA+ cells were excluded. Replicate PCRs run on sorted subsets employed 200 ng DNA, roughly 30,000 T cell genomes. The table came from immunoSEQ multiplex PCR; TCRdb's copy has only in-frame clones and leaves some out. The table includes about 2.1 million clones, 93% detected once. The germline gives CDR1 LNHNV, CDR2 YYDKDF (reference sequence). V lost 5 bases and J lost 4; bases outside the gene matches: 13. The CDR3 sequence is 16 residues long. The clonotype originates from a man aged 18 to 35 in good health. Some clones in this sample may be carry-over from other donors' samples. This sequence joins TRBV15 and TRBJ1-2; the match to TRBD1 covers 7 bases. The sequenced sample was naive CD8+ T cells from PBMCs. This CDR3 reads CATSGGGQDFFYGYTF. The DNA of the CDR3 is TGTGCCACCAGCGGGGGTGGACAGGACTTCTTCTATGGCTACACCTTC.